This entry describes one TCR beta chain. This sample was included in a study of radiation and T cells in renal cell carcinoma. Sample time point: blood 4 weeks post-SBRT, at nephrectomy. The treatment: 15 Gy SBRT to primary tumor, nephrectomy 4 weeks later. Sequenced by immunoSEQ multiplex PCR; TCRdb stores in-frame clones only, minus some. The table shows just under 150,000 clones, with 65% to 90% occurring only once. The TCR originated in a woman between 50 and 59 years old with renal cell carcinoma. The starting material was blood, obtained from a patient whose treatment included radiotherapy and nephrectomy.

In DNA, the CDR3 is TGTGCCAGCAGTAGGACAGGGAATTCGAACACTGAAGCTTTCTTT. Its protein is CASSRTGNSNTEAFF. V is TRBV2 and J is TRBJ1-1; 8 nucleotides match TRBD1. Germline CDR1 is SNHLY and CDR2 is FYNNEI. CDR3 length equals 15 residues. The junction had 6 bases not matched to a gene; V was cut back by 5 bases and J by 1 base.